A selection of T cell receptor beta chains follows, all from one sample in a study of glioma-infiltrating T cells after dendritic cell vaccination. Produced via immunoSEQ multiplex PCR; TCRdb's table is partial and in-frame only. The sample has approximately 50,000 clones; about 88% are singletons. The source material was blood, sampled after dendritic cell vaccination. The receptors come from a human donor with glioblastoma. The CDR3 runs from the conserved cysteine through the conserved F or W. The D gene is left open where the match is weak. Clone size is given for some rows only: seen once, a few or many times, or a class if the clone is expanded.

NA	NA	TRBV29-1	TRBJ2-3	TGCAGCGTAACACTGACGGGAGATACGCAGTATTTT	CSVTLTGDTQYF
TRBD1	NA	TRBV27	TRBJ2-7	TGTGCCAGCAGTCCAGCGGACAGGGGATATCTTTCGCCCGAGCAGTACTTC	CASSPADRGYLSPEQYF
TRBD2	NA	TRBV7-9	TRBJ2-7	TGTGCCAGCAGCTTAGGGGGGGGATTCTACGAGCAGTACTTC	CASSLGGGFYEQYF
TRBD2	once	TRBV4-1	TRBJ2-7	TGCGCCAGCAGCCTCATTAGCGGGAACTACGAGCAGTACTTC	CASSLISGNYEQYF
NA	NA	TRBV7-9	TRBJ2-6	TGTGCCAATAAGGCAGGTGGGGCCAACGTCCTGACTTTC	CANKAGGANVLTF
TRBD1	NA	TRBV19	TRBJ1-1	TGTGCCAGCGCCCTGGACAGGTCGAACACTGAAGCTTTCTTT	CASALDRSNTEAFF
TRBD1	NA	TRBV7-2	TRBJ1-3	TGTGCCAGCAGCCTGGTCGACAGGGGCTCTGGAAACACCATATATTTT	CASSLVDRGSGNTIYF
NA	NA	TRBV7-2	TRBJ1-5	TGTGCCAGCAGCCCCCGGGGATCTATCAATCAGCCCCAGCATTTT	CASSPRGSINQPQHF
TRBD2	once	TRBV5-5	TRBJ2-5	TGTGCCAGCAGCTACCGGGGGGGTGGAGAGACCCAGTACTTC	CASSYRGGGETQYF
NA	NA	TRBV10-3	TRBJ2-5	TGTGCCATCAGTGTAGGGGGTGGAGAGACCCAGTACTTC	CAISVGGGETQYF
NA	few	TRBV7-3	TRBJ2-1	TGTGCCAGCAGCTTAACCCGAGCGGATGAGCAGTTCTTC	CASSLTRADEQFF
NA	NA	TRBV5-1	TRBJ2-7	TGCGCCAGCAGCCTGAATTACGAGCAGTACTTC	CASSLNYEQYF
TRBD2	NA	TRBV2	TRBJ2-1	TGTGCCAGCAGGACTAGCGGGAGGAATGAGCAGTTCTTC	CASRTSGRNEQFF
NA	NA	TRBV5-6	TRBJ1-4	TGTGCCAGCAGCTTGGGACAGAATGAAAAACTGTTTTTT	CASSLGQNEKLFF
TRBD2	NA	TRBV5-1	TRBJ2-5	TGCGCCAGCAGCCCCCGACTAGCGGGAGGGGAGTGGCAAGAGACCCAGTACTTC	CASSPRLAGGEWQETQYF
TRBD2	NA	TRBV25-1	TRBJ2-7	TGTGCCAGCAGTGGAACTAGCGGGTGGACCTACGAGCAGTACTTC	CASSGTSGWTYEQYF
NA	NA	TRBV7-3	TRBJ2-6	TGTGCCAGCGCGAAAACGGGAGTAAGATCGGCTGGGGCCAACGTCCTGACTTTC	CASAKTGVRSAGANVLTF